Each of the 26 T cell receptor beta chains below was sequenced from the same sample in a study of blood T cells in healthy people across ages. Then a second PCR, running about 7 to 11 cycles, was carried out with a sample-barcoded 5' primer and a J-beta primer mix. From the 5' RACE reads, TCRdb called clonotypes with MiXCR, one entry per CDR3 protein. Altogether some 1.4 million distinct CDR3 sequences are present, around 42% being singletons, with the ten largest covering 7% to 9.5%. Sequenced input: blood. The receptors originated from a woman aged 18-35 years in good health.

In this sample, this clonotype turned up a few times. The CDR3 sequence: CASSLWTSGTDTQYF. CDR3 sequence (DNA): TGTGCCAGCAGTTTATGGACTAGCGGAACAGATACGCAGTATTTT. The rearrangement links TRBV27 to TRBJ2-3; 10 bases are shared with TRBD2. The germline V gene encodes CDR1 MNHEY and CDR2 SMNVEV (reference sequence). This CDR3 has 15 residues. With V trimmed by 1 base and J by 3 bases, 1 base remained unmatched.

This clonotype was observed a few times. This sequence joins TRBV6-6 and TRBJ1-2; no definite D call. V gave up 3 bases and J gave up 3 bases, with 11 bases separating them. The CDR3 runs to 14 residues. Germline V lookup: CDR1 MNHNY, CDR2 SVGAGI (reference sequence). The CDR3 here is CASSYYGNDYGYTF. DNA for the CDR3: TGTGCCAGCAGTTATTATGGGAACGACTATGGCTACACCTTC.

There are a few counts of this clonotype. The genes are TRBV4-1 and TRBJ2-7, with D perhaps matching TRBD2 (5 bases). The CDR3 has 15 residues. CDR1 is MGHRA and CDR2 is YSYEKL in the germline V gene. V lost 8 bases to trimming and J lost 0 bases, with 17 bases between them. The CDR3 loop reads CASGRADSSSYEQYF. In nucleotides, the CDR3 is TGCGCCAGCGGAAGGGCGGACTCCAGCTCCTACGAGCAGTACTTC.

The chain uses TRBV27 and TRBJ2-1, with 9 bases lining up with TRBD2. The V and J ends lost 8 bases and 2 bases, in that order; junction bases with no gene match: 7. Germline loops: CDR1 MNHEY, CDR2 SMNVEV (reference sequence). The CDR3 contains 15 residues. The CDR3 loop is CASFTSGHPYNEQFF. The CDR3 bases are TGTGCCAGCTTCACTAGCGGGCACCCCTACAATGAGCAGTTCTTC.

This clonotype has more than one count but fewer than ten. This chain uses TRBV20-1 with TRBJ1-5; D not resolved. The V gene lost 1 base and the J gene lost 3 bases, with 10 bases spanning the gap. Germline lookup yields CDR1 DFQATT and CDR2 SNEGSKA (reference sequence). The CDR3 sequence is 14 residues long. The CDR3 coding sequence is TGCAGTGCTAGAGTCACGGTAGACAATCAGCCCCAGCATTTT. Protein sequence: CSARVTVDNQPQHF.

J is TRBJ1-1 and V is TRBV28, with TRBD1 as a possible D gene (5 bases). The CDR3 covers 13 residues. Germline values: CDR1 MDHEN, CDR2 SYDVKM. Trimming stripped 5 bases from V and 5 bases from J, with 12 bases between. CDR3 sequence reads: CASSVNQGTEAFF. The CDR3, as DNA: TGTGCCAGCAGTGTAAACCAGGGAACTGAAGCTTTCTTT.

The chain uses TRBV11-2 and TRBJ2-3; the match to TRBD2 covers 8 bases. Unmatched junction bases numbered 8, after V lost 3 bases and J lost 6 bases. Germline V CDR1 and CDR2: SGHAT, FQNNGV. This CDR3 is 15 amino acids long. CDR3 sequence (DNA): TGTGCCAGCAGCTTTCCCACGGGAGGGCCGGATACGCAGTATTTT. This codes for CASSFPTGGPDTQYF.

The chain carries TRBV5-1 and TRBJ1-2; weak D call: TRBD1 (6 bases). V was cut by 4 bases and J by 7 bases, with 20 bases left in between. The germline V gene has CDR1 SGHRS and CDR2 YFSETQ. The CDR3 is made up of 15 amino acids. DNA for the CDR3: TGCGCCAGCAGCCAAGATCATGGGGGGGCCGGTGGCTACACCTTC. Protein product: CASSQDHGGAGGYTF.

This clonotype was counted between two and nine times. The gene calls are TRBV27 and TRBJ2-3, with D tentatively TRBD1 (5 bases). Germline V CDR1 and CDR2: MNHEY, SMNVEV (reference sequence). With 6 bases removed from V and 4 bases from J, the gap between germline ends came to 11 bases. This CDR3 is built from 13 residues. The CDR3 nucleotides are TGTGCCAGCAGCAGGGATCGGCCAGATACGCAGTATTTT. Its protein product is CASSRDRPDTQYF.

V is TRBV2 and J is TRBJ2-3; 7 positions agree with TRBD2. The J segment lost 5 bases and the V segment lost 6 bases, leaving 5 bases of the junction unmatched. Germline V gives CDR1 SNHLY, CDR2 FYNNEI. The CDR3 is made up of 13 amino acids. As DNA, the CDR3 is TGTGCCAGCAGGGGAGGGTTCAGAGATACGCAGTATTTT. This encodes CASRGGFRDTQYF.

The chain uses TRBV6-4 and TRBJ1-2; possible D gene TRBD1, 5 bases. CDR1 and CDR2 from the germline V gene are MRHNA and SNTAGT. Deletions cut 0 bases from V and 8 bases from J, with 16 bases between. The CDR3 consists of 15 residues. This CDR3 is CASSDSTAGLEGYTF. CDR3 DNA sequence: TGTGCCAGCAGTGACTCGACCGCGGGGCTAGAAGGCTACACCTTC.

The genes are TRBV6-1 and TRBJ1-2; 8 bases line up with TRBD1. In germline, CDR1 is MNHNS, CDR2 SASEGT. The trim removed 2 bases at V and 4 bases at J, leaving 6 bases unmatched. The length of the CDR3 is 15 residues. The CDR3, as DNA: TGTGCCAGCAGTGAATGGGGGCAGGGGGCCTATGGCTACACCTTC. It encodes CASSEWGQGAYGYTF.

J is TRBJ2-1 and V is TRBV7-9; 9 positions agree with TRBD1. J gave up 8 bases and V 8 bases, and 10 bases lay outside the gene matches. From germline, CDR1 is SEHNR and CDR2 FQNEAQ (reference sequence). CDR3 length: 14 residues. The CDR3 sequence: CASVRQGVGDEQFF. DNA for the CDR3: TGTGCCAGCGTAAGACAGGGGGTAGGGGATGAGCAGTTCTTC. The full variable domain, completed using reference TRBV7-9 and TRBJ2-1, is DTGVSQNPRHKITKRGQNVTFRCDPISEHNRLYWYRQTLGQGPEFLTYFQNEAQLEKSRLLSDRFSAERPKGSFSTLEIQRTEQGDSAMYLCASVRQGVGDEQFFGPGTRLTVL.

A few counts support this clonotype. The CDR3 spells CASGTAEGDTQYF. The CDR3 DNA sequence: TGTGCCAGCGGGACCGCGGAGGGAGATACGCAGTATTTT. V and J are TRBV12-3 or TRBV12-4 and TRBJ2-3, with D possibly being TRBD2 (6 bases). Trimming removed 8 bases from V and 5 bases from J, with 14 bases in between. CDR3 length: 13 residues.

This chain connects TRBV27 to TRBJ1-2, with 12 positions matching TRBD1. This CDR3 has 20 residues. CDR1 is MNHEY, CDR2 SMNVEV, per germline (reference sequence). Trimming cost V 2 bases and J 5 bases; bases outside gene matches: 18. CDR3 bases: TGTGCCAGCAGTTTAAAAGGAAGAGAGGGGACAGGGGGCATCAGGTATGGCTACACCTTC. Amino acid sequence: CASSLKGREGTGGIRYGYTF.

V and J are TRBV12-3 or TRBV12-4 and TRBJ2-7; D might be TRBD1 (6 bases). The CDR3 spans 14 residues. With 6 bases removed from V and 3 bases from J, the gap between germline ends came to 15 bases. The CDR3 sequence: CASSDRDTDYEQYF. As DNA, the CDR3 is TGTGCCAGCAGCGACCGGGACACCGACTACGAGCAGTACTTC.

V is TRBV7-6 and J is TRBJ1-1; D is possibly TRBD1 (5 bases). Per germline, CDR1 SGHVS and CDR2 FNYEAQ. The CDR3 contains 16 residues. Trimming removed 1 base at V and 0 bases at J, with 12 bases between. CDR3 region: CASSLDAAGVNTEAFF. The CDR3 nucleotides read TGTGCCAGCAGCTTAGATGCCGCGGGGGTGAACACTGAAGCTTTCTTT.

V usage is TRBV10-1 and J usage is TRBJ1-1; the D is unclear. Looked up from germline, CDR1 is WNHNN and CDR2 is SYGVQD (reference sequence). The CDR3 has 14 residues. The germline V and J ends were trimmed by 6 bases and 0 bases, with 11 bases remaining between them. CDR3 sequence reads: CASSYHGLNTEAFF. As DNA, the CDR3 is TGCGCCAGCAGCTATCACGGCCTGAACACTGAAGCTTTCTTT.

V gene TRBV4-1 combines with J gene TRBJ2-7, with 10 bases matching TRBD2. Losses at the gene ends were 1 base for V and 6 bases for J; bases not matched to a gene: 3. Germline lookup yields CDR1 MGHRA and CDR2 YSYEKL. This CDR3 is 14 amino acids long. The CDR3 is CASSQGGLAAEQYF. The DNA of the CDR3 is TGCGCCAGCAGCCAAGGAGGACTAGCGGCCGAGCAGTACTTC.

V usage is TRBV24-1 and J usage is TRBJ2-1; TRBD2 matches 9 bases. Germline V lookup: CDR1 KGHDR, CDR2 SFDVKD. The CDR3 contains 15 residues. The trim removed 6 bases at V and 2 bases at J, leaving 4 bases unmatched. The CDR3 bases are TGTGCCACCAGTCAAGCGGGGGGTCCCTACAATGAGCAGTTCTTC. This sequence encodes CATSQAGGPYNEQFF.

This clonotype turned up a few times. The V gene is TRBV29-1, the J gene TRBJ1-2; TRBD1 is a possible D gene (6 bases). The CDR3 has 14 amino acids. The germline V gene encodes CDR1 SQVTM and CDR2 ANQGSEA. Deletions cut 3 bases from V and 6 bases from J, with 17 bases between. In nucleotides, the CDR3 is TGCAGCGTTGACCGGGACACCCAAGGGGATGGCTACACCTTC. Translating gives CSVDRDTQGDGYTF.

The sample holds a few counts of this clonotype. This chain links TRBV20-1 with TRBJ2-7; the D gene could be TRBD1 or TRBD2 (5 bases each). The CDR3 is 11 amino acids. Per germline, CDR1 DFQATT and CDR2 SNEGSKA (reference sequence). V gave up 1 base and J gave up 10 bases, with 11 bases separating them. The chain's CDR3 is CSARAPRDQYF. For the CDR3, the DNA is TGCAGTGCTAGAGCCCCTAGGGACCAGTACTTC.

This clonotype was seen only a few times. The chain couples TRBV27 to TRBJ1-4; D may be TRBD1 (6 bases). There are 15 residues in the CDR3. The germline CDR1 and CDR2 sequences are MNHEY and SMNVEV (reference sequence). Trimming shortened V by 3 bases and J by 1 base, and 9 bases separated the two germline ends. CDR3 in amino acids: CASSFDRLTNEKLFF. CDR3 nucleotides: TGTGCCAGCAGTTTCGACAGGTTAACTAATGAAAAACTGTTTTTT.

In nucleotides, the CDR3 is TGTGCCAGCAGCTTAGGGGTCACTAGCTCACCCCTCCACTTT. Its translation: CASSLGVTSSPLHF. The genes are TRBV7-6 and TRBJ1-6; D is ambiguous. This CDR3 is built from 14 residues. The V gene lost 1 base and the J gene lost 10 bases, with 11 bases spanning the gap. Germline assignment: CDR1 SGHVS and CDR2 FNYEAQ.

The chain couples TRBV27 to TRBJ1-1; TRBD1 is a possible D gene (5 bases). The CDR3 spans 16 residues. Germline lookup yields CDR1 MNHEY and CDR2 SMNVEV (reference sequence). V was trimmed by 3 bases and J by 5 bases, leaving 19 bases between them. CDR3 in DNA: TGTGCCAGCAGTTTGTATCCCACAGGAGGCCGGACTGAAGCTTTCTTT. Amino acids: CASSLYPTGGRTEAFF.

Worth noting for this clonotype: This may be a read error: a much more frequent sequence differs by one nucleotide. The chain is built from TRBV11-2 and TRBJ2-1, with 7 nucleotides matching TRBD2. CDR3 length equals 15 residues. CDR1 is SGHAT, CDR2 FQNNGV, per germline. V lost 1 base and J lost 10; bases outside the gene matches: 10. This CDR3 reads CASSLAPGLNYEQFF. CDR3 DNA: TGTGCCAGCAGCTTAGCCCCGGGACTAAACTACGAGCAGTTCTTC.